This T cell receptor (beta chain) was observed in a study of cytomegalovirus exposure and HLA in healthy donors. PCR employed 60 Vbeta and 13 Jbeta primers. The table came from immunoSEQ multiplex PCR; TCRdb's copy has only in-frame clones and leaves some out. The table has 35,000 to 55,000 clones, roughly 60% seen once. At sampling all donors were nominally healthy, likely with unrecorded immune exposures. This clone was recorded once. Its antigen is as yet unknown. The germline V and J ends were trimmed by 5 bases and 6 bases, with 10 bases remaining between them. The CDR3 loop spans 13 amino acids. Per the germline V gene, CDR1 is SGHVS and CDR2 is FNYEAQ. Study-level points and caveats: CMV serostatus was the sole immune exposure information available.

The receptor was isolated from a human donor in good health. Sequenced sample: PBMCs. This chain links TRBV7-6 with TRBJ2-2; weak D call: TRBD1 (5 bases). CDR3 nucleotide sequence: TGTGCCAGCAGCCGAAGGGGCCCCGGGGAGCTGTTTTTT. Amino acids: CASSRRGPGELFF.